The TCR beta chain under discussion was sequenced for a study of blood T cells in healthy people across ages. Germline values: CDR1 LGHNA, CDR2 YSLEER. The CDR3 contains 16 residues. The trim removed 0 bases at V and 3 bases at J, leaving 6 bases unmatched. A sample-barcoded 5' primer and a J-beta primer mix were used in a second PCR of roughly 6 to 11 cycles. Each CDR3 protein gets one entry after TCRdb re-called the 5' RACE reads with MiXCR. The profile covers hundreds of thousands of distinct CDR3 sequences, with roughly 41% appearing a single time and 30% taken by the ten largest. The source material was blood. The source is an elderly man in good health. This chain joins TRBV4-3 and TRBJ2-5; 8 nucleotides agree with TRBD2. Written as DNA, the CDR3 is TGCGCCAGCAGCCAAGAGGGCCTCGGGGGGGAAGAGACCCAGTACTTC. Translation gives CASSQEGLGGEETQYF.